A single sample is the source of the 18 T cell receptor beta chains below, sequenced in a study of blood T cell repertoires in COVID-19. Clones were read by immunoSEQ multiplex PCR, and TCRdb kept only the in-frame ones, dropping some. The sample holds approximately 75,000 clones, 80% seen once. Sequencing used peripheral blood. The receptor source for this set is a man in his fifties or sixties with COVID-19, enrolled during active disease.

The chain combines TRBV28 with TRBJ2-5, with unresolved D. V was trimmed by 5 bases and J by 4 bases, leaving 17 bases between them. The CDR3 is 15 residues long. Germline CDR1 is MDHEN and CDR2 is SYDVKM. CDR3 sequence (DNA): TGTGCCAGCAGTCCAGGCGTTACAAGGTTAGAGACCCAGTACTTC. This translates into CASSPGVTRLETQYF.

The chain has TRBV24-1 and TRBJ2-1, with 7 bases fitting TRBD2. Germline values: CDR1 KGHDR, CDR2 SFDVKD. With 0 bases clipped from V and 8 bases from J, the junction kept 6 bases outside the gene matches. The CDR3 covers 15 residues. The CDR3 nucleotides read TGTGCCACCAGTGATTTGGGCGGGAGCGAGGATGAGCAGTTCTTC. This sequence encodes CATSDLGGSEDEQFF.

The rearrangement links TRBV6-6 to TRBJ2-5; D perhaps matches TRBD1 (5 bases). Germline loops: CDR1 MNHNY, CDR2 SVGAGI (reference sequence). Between the trimmed V and J ends, which lost 6 bases and 1 base, there was a span of 12 bases. This CDR3 is 14 amino acids long. The CDR3 region is CASRPDSLQETQYF. CDR3 sequence (DNA): TGTGCCAGCAGGCCCGACAGTCTCCAAGAGACCCAGTACTTC.

The chain links TRBV5-1 to TRBJ1-1; 11 bases fit TRBD1. The V segment lost 7 bases and the J segment 4 bases; nucleotides outside the gene matches: 6. Germline values: CDR1 SGHRS, CDR2 YFSETQ. The CDR3 is 14 amino acids. The DNA of the CDR3 is TGCGCCAGCTCAGGACAGGGGGCCGGCACTGAAGCTTTCTTT. Translation gives CASSGQGAGTEAFF.

This clone was seen a few times. At one boundary the junction diverges from the germline segment, which might be a read error. The chain links TRBV28 to TRBJ1-4; weak D call: TRBD1 (6 bases). The germline V gene encodes CDR1 MDHEN and CDR2 SYDVKM. The CDR3 consists of 14 residues. The CDR3 loop reads CASRIRTENGKLFF. The CDR3 DNA reads as TGTGCCAGCAGGATTCGGACAGAGAATGGAAAACTGTTTTTT.

The rearrangement links TRBV9 to TRBJ2-7, with D possibly matching TRBD1 (5 bases). The CDR3 is 12 residues long. V dropped 3 bases and J dropped 5 bases, with 9 bases sitting between them. Germline V gene sequence: CDR1 SGDLS, CDR2 YYNGEE. CDR3 loop: CASSAGFHEQYF. The CDR3 DNA follows: TGTGCCAGCAGCGCAGGGTTCCACGAGCAGTACTTC.

V usage is TRBV7-2 and J usage is TRBJ2-7; 8 bases align to TRBD1. Unmatched junction bases numbered 10, after V lost 5 bases and J lost 4 bases. The CDR3 covers 15 residues. Germline loops: CDR1 SGHTA, CDR2 FQGNSA. The CDR3 protein is CASSLGQGVQYEQYF. The CDR3 coding sequence is TGTGCCAGCAGCCTAGGACAGGGAGTTCAATACGAGCAGTACTTC.

This chain uses TRBV18 with TRBJ2-3; no firm D call. Trimming took 6 bases from V and 6 from J, leaving 13 bases between them. The CDR3 runs 13 residues. Germline CDR1 KGHSH, CDR2 LQKENI. Here the CDR3 reads CASSPSIEDTQYF. CDR3 coding DNA: TGTGCCAGCTCGCCTTCGATTGAGGATACGCAGTATTTT.

In this sample, this clone turned up many times. The CDR3 sequence is CASSSGGSYEQYF. CDR3 DNA: TGTGCCAGCAGTTCAGGGGGATCCTACGAGCAGTACTTC. This chain links TRBV28 with TRBJ2-7, with 7 bases aligning to TRBD1. This CDR3 spans 13 amino acids. The ends lost 4 bases at V and 1 base at J; junction bases unmatched: 1. The germline CDR1 and CDR2 sequences are MDHEN and SYDVKM.

J is TRBJ2-7 and V is TRBV3-1 (or the pseudogene TRBV3-2); a possible D gene is TRBD2 (6 bases). The V and J ends lost 2 bases and 7 bases respectively, with 18 bases between them. The CDR3 is 15 residues long. The germline V gene has CDR1 LGHDT and CDR2 YNNKEL (reference sequence). The CDR3 loop is CASSQSFGGVGEQYF. The CDR3 DNA is TGTGCCAGCAGCCAATCCTTCGGGGGAGTGGGGGAGCAGTACTTC.

V and J are TRBV6-5 and TRBJ2-3; 8 nucleotides agree with TRBD1. The CDR3 is 13 residues long. CDR1 and CDR2 (germline): MNHEY, SVGAGI. The V gene end was trimmed by 6 bases and the J gene end by 5 bases; junction bases not matched to a gene: 4. The CDR3: CASSLTGGDTQYF. The CDR3 region has the DNA TGTGCCAGCAGCCTTACAGGGGGAGATACGCAGTATTTT.

The chain employs TRBV7-8 and TRBJ2-5, with D possibly matching TRBD2 (5 bases). With 5 bases removed from V and 5 bases from J, the gap between germline ends came to 12 bases. The germline gives CDR1 SGHVS, CDR2 FQNEAQ. The CDR3 length is 13 residues. The CDR3 reads CASSAGLEETQYF. CDR3 nucleotide sequence: TGTGCCAGCAGCGCGGGCCTAGAGGAGACCCAGTACTTC. Variable domain in full (rest from reference TRBV7-8 and TRBJ2-5): GAGVSQSPRYKVAKRGQDVALRCDPISGHVSLFWYQQALGQGPEFLTYFQNEAQLDKSGLPSDRFFAERPEGSVSTLKIQRTQQEDSAVYLCASSAGLEETQYFGPGTRLLVL.

J is TRBJ2-5 and V is TRBV11-2; D not certain. The V end lost 1 base, the J end lost 2 bases, and 8 bases lay between the germline ends. This CDR3 spans 14 amino acids. Germline lookup yields CDR1 SGHAT and CDR2 FQNNGV. CDR3 loop: CASSLGQLQETQYF. CDR3 bases: TGTGCCAGCAGCTTAGGGCAGTTACAAGAGACCCAGTACTTC.

The chain combines TRBV30 with TRBJ1-6, with 8 bases fitting TRBD1. Germline trimming cut 2 bases from V and 11 bases from J; bases unmatched to any gene: 5. Germline-derived CDR1 and CDR2 are GTSNPN and SVGIG (reference sequence). This CDR3 comprises 13 residues. The DNA for the CDR3 is TGTGCCTGGAGTCTAGGGACAGGCGCACCCCTCCACTTT. Encoded protein: CAWSLGTGAPLHF.

This clone has just one count. V is TRBV5-1 and J is TRBJ2-6; 11 bases are shared with TRBD2. The junction had 5 bases not matched to a gene; V was cut back by 3 bases and J by 0 bases. There are 18 residues in the CDR3. Germline V CDR1 and CDR2: SGHRS, YFSETQ. The CDR3 reads CASSSLAGGLSGANVLTF. The CDR3 nucleotides are TGCGCCAGCAGCTCCCTAGCGGGAGGTCTCTCTGGGGCCAACGTCCTGACTTTC.

The chain links TRBV9 to TRBJ2-3, with 8 bases fitting TRBD1. After removal of 0 bases from V and 3 bases from J, the junction contained 9 bases not matched to a gene. CDR1 and CDR2 from the germline V gene are SGDLS and YYNGEE. The CDR3 sequence is 17 residues long. The CDR3 reads CASSVAPQGASTDTQYF. DNA of the CDR3: TGTGCCAGCAGCGTAGCCCCCCAGGGGGCTTCAACAGATACGCAGTATTTT. Full variable domain (rest looked up from reference TRBV9 and TRBJ2-3): DSGVTQTPKHLITATGQRVTLRCSPRSGDLSVYWYQQSLDQGLQFLIQYYNGEERAKGNILERFSAQQFPDLHSELNLSSLELGDSALYFCASSVAPQGASTDTQYFGPGTRLTVL.

The J gene is TRBJ2-5, the V gene TRBV15; 8 bases align to TRBD1. J was trimmed by 2 bases and V by 5 bases; bases with no gene match: 7. Germline V lookup: CDR1 LNHNV, CDR2 YYDKDF (reference sequence). The CDR3 sequence is 15 residues long. CDR3 coding DNA: TGTGCCACCAGCGTTGGACAGGGCATACAAGAGACCCAGTACTTC. This sequence encodes CATSVGQGIQETQYF.

In this sample, this clone turned up a few times. The chain links TRBV29-1 to TRBJ1-2; 11 bases map to TRBD1. The junction had 7 bases not matched to a gene; V was cut back by 6 bases and J by 7 bases. Germline V gene lookup returns CDR1 SQVTM and CDR2 ANQGSEA. The CDR3 contains 13 residues. The CDR3 region has the DNA TGCAGCGTGTCACCGGGACAGGGGGGTGGCTACACCTTC. This codes for CSVSPGQGGGYTF.